One and the same sample provided the 29 T cell receptor beta chains below, sequenced in a study of neurological immune-mediated disorders. TCRdb reprocessed the 5' RACE reads with MiXCR, giving one entry per CDR3 protein. This sample has 55,000 to 70,000 distinct CDR3 sequences, with more than 9.5% found just once. What was sequenced was PBMCs. These receptors all stem from a man aged 55 to 70 in good health.

This clonotype was counted ten times or more. This chain connects TRBV7-6 to TRBJ2-5; 7 bases are a match to TRBD1. J gave up 2 bases and V 1 base, and 7 bases lay outside the gene matches. The CDR3 is 16 amino acids. Germline assignment: CDR1 SGHVS and CDR2 FNYEAQ. DNA for the CDR3: TGTGCCAGCAGCTTAGTGGGGACAGCCATTCAAGAGACCCAGTACTTC. Translated, it gives CASSLVGTAIQETQYF.

This clonotype was observed many times. The genes are TRBV5-6 and TRBJ2-7; TRBD2 is a possible D gene (5 bases). The ends were cut back, 4 bases at V and 7 bases at J, with 15 bases in the middle. Per the germline V gene, CDR1 is SGHDT and CDR2 is YYEEEE. The CDR3 has 13 amino acids. CDR3 in DNA: TGTGCCAGCAGCCCTGGGCCGCGGACTGAGCAGTACTTC. It specifies CASSPGPRTEQYF.

This clonotype was seen ten or more times. The chain recombines TRBV12-3 or TRBV12-4 with TRBJ2-5; D perhaps matches TRBD2 (6 bases). Trimming pared 5 bases from V and 4 bases from J, leaving 11 bases between. The CDR3 contains 13 residues. For the CDR3, the DNA is TGTGCCAGCAGTCGCGGACTATTAGAGACCCAGTACTTC. Its protein is CASSRGLLETQYF.

This clonotype was seen at least ten times. The V call is TRBV7-9, the J call TRBJ1-3, with TRBD1 identical over 7 bases. V lost 5 bases and J lost 3; bases outside the gene matches: 4. The CDR3 is made up of 14 amino acids. Per germline, CDR1 SEHNR and CDR2 FQNEAQ (reference sequence). CDR3 region: CASSHDRDGNTIYF. The CDR3 DNA reads as TGTGCCAGCAGCCACGACAGGGATGGAAACACCATATATTTT. The variable domain in full, completed from reference TRBV7-9 and TRBJ1-3, reads DTGVSQNPRHKITKRGQNVTFRCDPISEHNRLYWYRQTLGQGPEFLTYFQNEAQLEKSRLLSDRFSAERPKGSFSTLEIQRTEQGDSAMYLCASSHDRDGNTIYFGEGSWLTVV.

This clonotype was picked up many times. The rearrangement joins TRBV15 to TRBJ1-2, with 8 bases lining up with TRBD1. The CDR3 length is 17 residues. Germline V CDR1 and CDR2: LNHNV, YYDKDF (reference sequence). V shed 0 bases and J 8 bases; nucleotides not matched to a gene: 14. The CDR3 protein is CATSRDELWTGTRGYTF. As DNA, the CDR3 is TGTGCCACCAGCAGAGACGAGCTCTGGACAGGGACTCGCGGCTACACCTTC.

This clonotype was detected ten times or more. The CDR3, as DNA: TGCGCCAGCAGCCCGGTGGGTATGGAAAAACTGTTTTTT. It codes for CASSPVGMEKLFF. V gene TRBV5-1 combines with J gene TRBJ1-4; unclear D gene. V lost 4 bases, J lost 8 bases, and 12 bases lay in between. In germline, CDR1 is SGHRS, CDR2 YFSETQ. The CDR3 length is 13 residues.

In this sample, this clonotype turned up many times. The J gene is TRBJ2-7, the V gene TRBV7-9, with D unresolved. The germline V gene has CDR1 SEHNR and CDR2 FQNEAQ (reference sequence). V lost 6 bases to trimming and J lost 3 bases, with 6 bases between them. The CDR3 is made up of 11 amino acids. The CDR3: CASSDLYEQYF. The CDR3 nucleotides read TGTGCCAGCAGTGATCTCTACGAGCAGTACTTC.

In this sample, this clonotype turned up many times. The chain is built from TRBV4-1 and TRBJ2-5; 11 positions match TRBD2. The CDR3 is 16 amino acids. CDR1 is MGHRA and CDR2 is YSYEKL in the germline V gene. Trimming removed 2 bases from V and 4 bases from J; junction bases left unmatched: 6. The CDR3 DNA reads TGCGCCAGCAGCCAAAGTAGCGGGGGGGCCATAGAGACCCAGTACTTC. It translates to CASSQSSGGAIETQYF.

The table lists this clonotype with a count of one. Being one base from a much bigger clone, this may be a read error. The chain links TRBV7-7 to TRBJ2-1, with D possibly being TRBD1 or TRBD2 (5 bases each). This CDR3 spans 17 amino acids. Germline values: CDR1 SSHAT, CDR2 FNYEAQ (reference sequence). The V and J ends lost 2 bases and 3 bases respectively, with 17 bases between them. The CDR3 loop is CASSLSPPGPRYNEQFF. The CDR3 DNA follows: TGTGCCAGCAGCTTATCTCCTCCGGGACCGCGCTACAATGAGCAGTTCTTC.

This clonotype appeared many times. This sequence joins TRBV20-1 and TRBJ2-2; tentative D call: TRBD2 (7 bases). Germline values: CDR1 DFQATT, CDR2 SNEGSKA (reference sequence). This CDR3 is built from 16 residues. The ends were cut back, 3 bases at V and 6 bases at J, with 20 bases in the middle. CDR3 in DNA: TGCAGTGCTAGTTATTCGAGTCGCGGGGGCCCCGGGGAGCTGTTTTTT. Translation gives CSASYSSRGGPGELFF.

This clonotype was seen just once. This sequence may be a read error, since a much larger clone differs from it by one base. This rearrangement joins TRBV5-5 to TRBJ1-2, with a possible D match to TRBD1 (5 bases). Between the trimmed V and J ends, which lost 4 bases and 13 bases, there was a span of 17 bases. This CDR3 has 12 residues. Germline CDR1 and CDR2: SGHKS and YYEKEE (reference sequence). DNA of the CDR3: TGTGCCAGCAGCCCGGGACGGGGGTGGGGCACCTTC. Protein: CASSPGRGWGTF. The whole variable domain, filled in from reference TRBV5-5 and TRBJ1-2, reads DAGVTQSPTHLIKTRGQQVTLRCSPISGHKSVSWYQQVLGQGPQFIFQYYEKEERGRGNFPDRFSARQFPNYSSELNVNALLLGDSALYLCASSPGRGWGTFGSGTRLTVV.

This clonotype appeared many times. The genes are TRBV20-1 and TRBJ2-1, with TRBD2 matching 8 bases. Germline-derived CDR1 and CDR2 are DFQATT and SNEGSKA (reference sequence). The J segment lost 4 bases and the V segment lost 0 bases, leaving 14 bases of the junction unmatched. The CDR3 totals 18 residues. CDR3: CSARDPFASGSAYNEQFF. The CDR3, as DNA: TGCAGTGCTAGAGATCCCTTCGCTAGCGGGTCGGCTTACAATGAGCAGTTCTTC.

This clonotype was picked up many times. The rearrangement joins TRBV20-1 to TRBJ1-2; D unresolved. V gave up 5 bases and J gave up 5 bases, with 12 bases separating them. The CDR3 has 12 residues. Looked up from germline, CDR1 is DFQATT and CDR2 is SNEGSKA (reference sequence). The CDR3 here is CSAPRAAYGYTF. CDR3 nucleotides: TGCAGTGCTCCCCGGGCCGCATATGGCTACACCTTC.

This clonotype was recorded many times. This sequence joins TRBV7-3 and TRBJ2-2, with 7 bases aligning to TRBD2. Germline V gene sequence: CDR1 SGHTA, CDR2 FQGTGA. Losses at the gene ends were 4 bases for V and 1 base for J; bases not matched to a gene: 6. The CDR3 contains 16 residues. CDR3 DNA: TGTGCCAGCAGCTCCTATGGGGGGGGGAACACCGGGGAGCTGTTTTTT. It is translated as CASSSYGGGNTGELFF. Variable domain in full (rest from reference TRBV7-3 and TRBJ2-2): GAGVSQTPSNKVTEKGKYVELRCDPISGHTALYWYRQSLGQGPEFLIYFQGTGAADDSGLPNDRFFAVRPEGSVSTLKIQRTERGDSAVYLCASSSYGGGNTGELFFGEGSRLTVL.

The sample holds many counts of this clonotype. J is TRBJ1-2 and V is TRBV7-2; weak D call: TRBD1 (6 bases). Germline V gene sequence: CDR1 SGHTA, CDR2 FQGNSA. The CDR3 spans 15 residues. V was clipped by 4 bases and J by 4 bases, with 16 bases between them. The CDR3 region has the DNA TGTGCCAGCAGCTACGACCGGGACACGGTCTATGGCTACACCTTC. Translating gives CASSYDRDTVYGYTF.

This clonotype was counted many times. The rearrangement links TRBV11-2 to TRBJ1-1, with TRBD1 identical over 7 bases. Trimming at V came to 5 bases and at J to 10 bases, leaving 13 bases not matched to a gene. The germline V gene encodes CDR1 SGHAT and CDR2 FQNNGV. The CDR3 has 14 amino acids. In DNA, the CDR3 is TGTGCCAGCAGCGACCAGACAGGGAGGACAGGAGCTTTCTTT. This gives the protein CASSDQTGRTGAFF.

This clonotype was recorded at least ten times. The gene calls are TRBV20-1 and TRBJ2-1, with 7 nucleotides matching TRBD2. This CDR3 spans 11 amino acids. Germline CDR1 reads DFQATT; CDR2 reads SNEGSKA (reference sequence). V dropped 5 bases and J dropped 6; count of bases not matched to a gene: 1. The CDR3 DNA reads as TGCAGTGCTCGGACTAGCAATGAGCAGTTCTTC. It translates to CSARTSNEQFF.

This clonotype was detected many times. This rearrangement joins TRBV28 to TRBJ1-2, with 7 nucleotides matching TRBD1. The CDR3 is 14 amino acids. Germline values: CDR1 MDHEN, CDR2 SYDVKM. J gave up 7 bases and V 2 bases, and 7 bases lay outside the gene matches. As DNA, the CDR3 is TGTGCCAGCAGTTTAGGTCGAGGGGGCGGTGGCTACACCTTC. It encodes CASSLGRGGGGYTF.

This clonotype was seen at least ten times. The chain is built from TRBV3-1 and TRBJ1-2; the D is unclear. Germline loops: CDR1 LGHDT, CDR2 YNNKEL (reference sequence). The CDR3 length is 12 residues. The V end lost 1 base, the J end lost 14 bases, and 14 bases lay between the germline ends. The CDR3 spells CASSQAGSAKTF. The CDR3 DNA sequence: TGTGCCAGCAGCCAAGCCGGGTCGGCTAAAACCTTC.

Ten or more counts support this clonotype. This sequence joins TRBV5-5 and TRBJ2-7, with D perhaps matching TRBD1 or TRBD2 (5 bases each). Germline lookup yields CDR1 SGHKS and CDR2 YYEKEE (reference sequence). V lost 5 bases and J 1 base, leaving 13 bases between the germline ends. There are 14 residues in the CDR3. As DNA, the CDR3 is TGTGCCAGCAGATATCGGGACGGATCCTACGAGCAGTACTTC. Its translation: CASRYRDGSYEQYF.

This clonotype came up many times. This sequence joins TRBV29-1 and TRBJ1-2; tentative D call: TRBD1 (6 bases). V dropped 3 bases and J dropped 2 bases, with 13 bases sitting between them. The CDR3 is 14 amino acids. Germline loops: CDR1 SQVTM, CDR2 ANQGSEA. The chain's CDR3 is CSVDLRQGNYGYTF. The CDR3 coding sequence is TGCAGCGTTGATTTAAGGCAGGGGAACTATGGCTACACCTTC. The whole variable domain, filled in from reference TRBV29-1 and TRBJ1-2, reads SAVISQKPSRDICQRGTSLTIQCQVDSQVTMMFWYRQQPGQSLTLIATANQGSEATYESGFVIDKFPISRPNLTFSTLTVSNMSPEDSSIYLCSVDLRQGNYGYTFGSGTRLTVV.

This clonotype was counted ten times or more. The rearrangement joins TRBV7-9 to TRBJ1-2, with a weak D call TRBD1 (6 bases). The CDR3 length is 14 residues. Trimming stripped 4 bases from V and 9 bases from J, with 18 bases between. Germline V lookup: CDR1 SEHNR, CDR2 FQNEAQ (reference sequence). For the CDR3, the DNA is TGTGCCAGCAGCTCCCTAGAGGCAGGGGAAAGCTACACCTTC. Amino acid sequence: CASSSLEAGESYTF. The full variable domain, in which reference TRBV7-9 and TRBJ1-2 provide the parts outside the CDR3, is DTGVSQNPRHKITKRGQNVTFRCDPISEHNRLYWYRQTLGQGPEFLTYFQNEAQLEKSRLLSDRFSAERPKGSFSTLEIQRTEQGDSAMYLCASSSLEAGESYTFGSGTRLTVV.

In this sample, this clonotype turned up many times. V and J are TRBV7-9 and TRBJ2-5; 8 bases fit TRBD1. Germline CDR1 SEHNR, CDR2 FQNEAQ (reference sequence). Losses at the gene ends were 3 bases for V and 0 bases for J; bases not matched to a gene: 3. The CDR3 is 15 residues long. CDR3 protein: CASSFGTGDQETQYF. Written as DNA, the CDR3 is TGTGCCAGCAGCTTCGGGACAGGAGACCAAGAGACCCAGTACTTC.

This clonotype was seen many times. In DNA, the CDR3 is TGTGCCAGCAGAGAGGCCGTGCGGGCCCAGTACTTC. Translation gives CASREAVRAQYF. The V call is TRBV6-1, the J call TRBJ2-5; maybe TRBD2 (5 bases). The CDR3 runs 12 residues. V was trimmed by 6 bases and J by 9 bases, leaving 14 bases between them. Germline V gene sequence: CDR1 MNHNS, CDR2 SASEGT.

The gene calls are TRBV28 and TRBJ1-4; possibly TRBD1 for D (5 bases). This CDR3 is built from 16 residues. Germline loops: CDR1 MDHEN, CDR2 SYDVKM. The ends were cut back, 6 bases at V and 0 bases at J, with 14 bases in the middle. The CDR3: CASSVDMAATNEKLFF. CDR3 bases: TGTGCCAGCAGCGTGGACATGGCGGCAACTAATGAAAAACTGTTTTTT.

There are many counts of this clonotype. The chain couples TRBV5-6 to TRBJ2-2; tentatively, D is TRBD2 (5 bases). Trimming cost V 4 bases and J 2 bases, with 18 bases left between them. Per the germline V gene, CDR1 is SGHDT and CDR2 is YYEEEE. CDR3 size: 17 residues. The CDR3 sequence is CASSHMVRWTNTGELFF. CDR3 in DNA: TGTGCCAGCAGCCATATGGTTCGGTGGACTAACACCGGGGAGCTGTTTTTT.

This clonotype has ten or more counts. CDR3 sequence (DNA): TGTGCCAGCAGCTTACTTCCCGAAGAGACCCAGTACTTC. Amino acids: CASSLLPEETQYF. The chain is built from TRBV7-9 and TRBJ2-5; D unclear. The CDR3 covers 13 residues. From germline, CDR1 is SEHNR and CDR2 FQNEAQ (reference sequence). The V end lost 2 bases, the J end lost 3 bases, and 7 bases lay between the germline ends.

This clonotype was detected a few times. The chain links TRBV18 to TRBJ2-2; D call uncertain. The CDR3 spans 17 residues. Looked up from germline, CDR1 is KGHSH and CDR2 is LQKENI. V lost 8 bases and J lost 0, with 19 bases in between. This CDR3 reads CASAYSPDQANTGELFF. CDR3 bases: TGTGCCAGCGCATACTCCCCGGACCAAGCGAACACCGGGGAGCTGTTTTTT.

As to this clonotype: Its ends do not fully match the called genes, so a read error is possible. The rearrangement joins TRBV7-2 to TRBJ2-2; D is perhaps TRBD1 or TRBD2 (6 bases each). The length of the CDR3 is 16 residues. The germline V gene has CDR1 SGHTA and CDR2 FQGNSA. In DNA, the CDR3 is TGTGCCAACAGCTTATTTGGCTGGAGGGGGACCGGGGAGCTGTTTTTT. Amino acids: CANSLFGWRGTGELFF.